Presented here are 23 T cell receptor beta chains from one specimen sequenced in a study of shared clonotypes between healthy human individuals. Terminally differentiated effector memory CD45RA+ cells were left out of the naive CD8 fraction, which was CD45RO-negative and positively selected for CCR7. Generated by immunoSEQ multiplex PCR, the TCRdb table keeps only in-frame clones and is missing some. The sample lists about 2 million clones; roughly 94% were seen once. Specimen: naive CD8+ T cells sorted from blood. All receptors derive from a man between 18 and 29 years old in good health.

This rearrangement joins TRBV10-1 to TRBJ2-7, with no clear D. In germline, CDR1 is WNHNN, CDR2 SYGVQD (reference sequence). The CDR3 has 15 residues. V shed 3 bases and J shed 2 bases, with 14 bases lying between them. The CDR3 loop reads CASSENIGATYEQYF. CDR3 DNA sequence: TGCGCCAGCAGTGAAAATATAGGTGCCACCTACGAGCAGTACTTC.

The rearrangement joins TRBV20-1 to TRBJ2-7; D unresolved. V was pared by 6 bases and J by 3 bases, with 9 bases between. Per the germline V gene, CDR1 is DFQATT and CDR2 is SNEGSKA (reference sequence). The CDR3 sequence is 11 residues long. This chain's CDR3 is CSALLDYEQYF. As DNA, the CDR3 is TGCAGTGCCCTGTTGGACTACGAGCAGTACTTC.

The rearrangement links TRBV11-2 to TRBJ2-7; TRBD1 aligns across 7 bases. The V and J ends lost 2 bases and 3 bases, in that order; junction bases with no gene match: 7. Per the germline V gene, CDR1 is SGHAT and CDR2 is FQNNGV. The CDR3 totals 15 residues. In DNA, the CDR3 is TGTGCCAGCAGCTTAATCGGACAGGACGTCTACGAGCAGTACTTC. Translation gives CASSLIGQDVYEQYF.

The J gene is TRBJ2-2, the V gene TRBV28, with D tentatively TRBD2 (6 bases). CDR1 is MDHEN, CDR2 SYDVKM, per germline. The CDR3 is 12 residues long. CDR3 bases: TGTGCGATGGCGGGAAACACCGGGGAGCTGTTTTTT. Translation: CAMAGNTGELFF.

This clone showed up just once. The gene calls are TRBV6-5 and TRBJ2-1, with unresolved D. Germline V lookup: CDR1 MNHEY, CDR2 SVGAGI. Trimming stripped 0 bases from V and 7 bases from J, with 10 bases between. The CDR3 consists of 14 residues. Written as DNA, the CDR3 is TGTGCCAGCAGTTACTCCTCTTTGGGGAATGAGCAGTTCTTC. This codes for CASSYSSLGNEQFF.

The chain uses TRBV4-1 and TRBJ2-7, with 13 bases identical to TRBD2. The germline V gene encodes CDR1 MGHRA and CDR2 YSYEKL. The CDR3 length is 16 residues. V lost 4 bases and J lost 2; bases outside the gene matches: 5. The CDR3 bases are TGCGCCAGCAGCCCCGGGACTAGCGGGACCGCCTACGAGCAGTACTTC. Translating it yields CASSPGTSGTAYEQYF.

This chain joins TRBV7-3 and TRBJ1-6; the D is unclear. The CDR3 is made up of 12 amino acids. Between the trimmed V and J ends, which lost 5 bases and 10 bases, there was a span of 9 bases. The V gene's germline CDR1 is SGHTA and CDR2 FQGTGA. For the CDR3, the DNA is TGTGCCAGCAGCCCGGGTGGCTCACCCCTCCACTTT. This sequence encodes CASSPGGSPLHF.

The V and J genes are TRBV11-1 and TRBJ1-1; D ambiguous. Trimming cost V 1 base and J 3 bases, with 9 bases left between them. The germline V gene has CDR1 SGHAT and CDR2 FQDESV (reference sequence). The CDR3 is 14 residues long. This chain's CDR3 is CASSLDTLYTEAFF. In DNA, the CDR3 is TGTGCCAGCAGCTTAGACACCCTTTACACTGAAGCTTTCTTT.

CDR3 sequence: CASSPLWGAETQYF. The DNA of the CDR3 is TGTGCCAGCAGCCCCCTTTGGGGGGCTGAGACCCAGTACTTC. V usage is TRBV7-9 and J usage is TRBJ2-5, with D tentatively TRBD1 or TRBD2 (6 bases each). The CDR3 length is 14 residues. With 5 bases removed from V and 5 bases from J, the gap between germline ends came to 15 bases. Germline CDR1 and CDR2: SEHNR and FQNEAQ (reference sequence).

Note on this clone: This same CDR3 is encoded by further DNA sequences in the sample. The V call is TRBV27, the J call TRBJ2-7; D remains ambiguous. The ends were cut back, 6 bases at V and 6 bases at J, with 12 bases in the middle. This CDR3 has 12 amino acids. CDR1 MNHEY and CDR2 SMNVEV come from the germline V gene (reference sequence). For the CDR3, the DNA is TGTGCCAGCAGCCCCCCAGGACCCGAGCAGTACTTC. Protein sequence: CASSPPGPEQYF.

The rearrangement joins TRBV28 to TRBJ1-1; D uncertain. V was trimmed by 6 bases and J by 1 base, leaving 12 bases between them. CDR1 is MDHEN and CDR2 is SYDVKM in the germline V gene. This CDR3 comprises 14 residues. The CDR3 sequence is CASSLGGENTEAFF. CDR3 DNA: TGTGCCAGCAGCCTCGGTGGGGAGAACACTGAAGCTTTCTTT.

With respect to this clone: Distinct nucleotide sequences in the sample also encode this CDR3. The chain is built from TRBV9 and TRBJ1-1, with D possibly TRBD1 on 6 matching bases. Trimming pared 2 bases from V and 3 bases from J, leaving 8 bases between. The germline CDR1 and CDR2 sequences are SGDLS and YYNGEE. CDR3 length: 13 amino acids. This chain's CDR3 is CASSVGGYTEAFF. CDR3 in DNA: TGTGCCAGCAGCGTTGGGGGCTACACTGAAGCTTTCTTT.

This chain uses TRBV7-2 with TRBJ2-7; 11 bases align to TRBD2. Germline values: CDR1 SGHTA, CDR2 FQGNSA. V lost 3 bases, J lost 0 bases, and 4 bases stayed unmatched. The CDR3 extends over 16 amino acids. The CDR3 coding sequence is TGTGCCAGCAGCTTGGGGACTAGCGGTTACTCCTACGAGCAGTACTTC. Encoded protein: CASSLGTSGYSYEQYF.

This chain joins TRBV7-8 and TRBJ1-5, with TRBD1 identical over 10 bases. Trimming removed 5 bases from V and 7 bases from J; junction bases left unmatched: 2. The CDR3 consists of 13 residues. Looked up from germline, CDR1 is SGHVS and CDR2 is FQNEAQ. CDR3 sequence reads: CASSVTGGQPQHF. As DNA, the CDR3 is TGTGCCAGCAGCGTGACAGGGGGCCAGCCCCAGCATTTT.

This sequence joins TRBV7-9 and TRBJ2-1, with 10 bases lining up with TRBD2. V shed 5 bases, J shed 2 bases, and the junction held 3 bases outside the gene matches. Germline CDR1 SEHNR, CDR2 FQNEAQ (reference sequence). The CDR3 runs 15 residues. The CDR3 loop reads CASSHTSGAYNEQFF. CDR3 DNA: TGTGCCAGCAGCCATACTAGCGGGGCCTACAATGAGCAGTTCTTC. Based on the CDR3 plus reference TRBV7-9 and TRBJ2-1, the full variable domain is DTGVSQNPRHKITKRGQNVTFRCDPISEHNRLYWYRQTLGQGPEFLTYFQNEAQLEKSRLLSDRFSAERPKGSFSTLEIQRTEQGDSAMYLCASSHTSGAYNEQFFGPGTRLTVL.

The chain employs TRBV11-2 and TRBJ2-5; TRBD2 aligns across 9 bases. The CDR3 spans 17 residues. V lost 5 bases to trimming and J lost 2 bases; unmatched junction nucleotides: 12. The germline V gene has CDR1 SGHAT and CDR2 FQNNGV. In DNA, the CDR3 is TGTGCCAGCAGCCGAGGGGCTAGCGGGATGTTTCAAGAGACCCAGTACTTC. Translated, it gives CASSRGASGMFQETQYF. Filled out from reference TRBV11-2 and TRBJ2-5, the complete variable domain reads EAGVAQSPRYKIIEKRQSVAFWCNPISGHATLYWYQQILGQGPKLLIQFQNNGVVDDSQLPKDRFSAERLKGVDSTLKIQPAKLEDSAVYLCASSRGASGMFQETQYFGPGTRLLVL.

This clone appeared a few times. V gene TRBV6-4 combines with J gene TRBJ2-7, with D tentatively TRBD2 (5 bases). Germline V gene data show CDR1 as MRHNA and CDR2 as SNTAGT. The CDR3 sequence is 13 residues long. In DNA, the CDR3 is TGTGCAAGGCCGGGATTTAGCTCCTACGAGCAGTACTTC. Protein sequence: CARPGFSSYEQYF.

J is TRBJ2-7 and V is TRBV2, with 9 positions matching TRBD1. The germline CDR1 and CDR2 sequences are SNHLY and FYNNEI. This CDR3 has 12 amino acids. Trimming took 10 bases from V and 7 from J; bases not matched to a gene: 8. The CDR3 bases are TGTGCCAACATGGACAGGGGATGGGAGCAGTACTTC. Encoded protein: CANMDRGWEQYF.

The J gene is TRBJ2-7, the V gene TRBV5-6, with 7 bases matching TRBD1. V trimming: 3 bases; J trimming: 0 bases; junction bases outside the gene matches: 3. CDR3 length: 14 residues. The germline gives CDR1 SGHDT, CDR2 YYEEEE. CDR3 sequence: CASSWGQSSYEQYF. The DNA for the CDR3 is TGTGCCAGCAGCTGGGGACAGTCCTCCTACGAGCAGTACTTC.

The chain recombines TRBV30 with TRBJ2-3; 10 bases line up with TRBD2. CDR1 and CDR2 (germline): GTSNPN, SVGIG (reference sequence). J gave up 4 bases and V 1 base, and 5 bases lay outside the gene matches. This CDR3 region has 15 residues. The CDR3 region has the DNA TGTGCCTGGAGTGCCGAGCGGGGGGGGTCAGATACGCAGTATTTT. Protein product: CAWSAERGGSDTQYF.

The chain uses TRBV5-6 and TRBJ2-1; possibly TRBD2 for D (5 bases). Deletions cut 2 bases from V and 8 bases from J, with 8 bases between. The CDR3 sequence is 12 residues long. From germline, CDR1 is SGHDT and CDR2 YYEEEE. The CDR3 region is CASSLVSDEQFF. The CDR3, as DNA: TGTGCCAGCAGCTTAGTTAGCGATGAGCAGTTCTTC.

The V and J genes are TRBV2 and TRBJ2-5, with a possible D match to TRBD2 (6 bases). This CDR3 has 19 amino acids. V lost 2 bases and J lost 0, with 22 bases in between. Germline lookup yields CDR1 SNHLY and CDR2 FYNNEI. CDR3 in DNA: TGTGCCAGCAGTGAAAGGGTTCGGAGGGAGCCAAGGTACCAAGAGACCCAGTACTTC. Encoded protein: CASSERVRREPRYQETQYF.

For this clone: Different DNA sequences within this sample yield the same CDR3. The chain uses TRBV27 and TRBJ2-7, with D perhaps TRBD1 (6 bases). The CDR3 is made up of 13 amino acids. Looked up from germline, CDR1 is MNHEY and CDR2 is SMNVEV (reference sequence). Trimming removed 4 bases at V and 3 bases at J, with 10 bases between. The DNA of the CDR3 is TGTGCCAGCAGTTACAGGGTGAACTACGAGCAGTACTTC. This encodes CASSYRVNYEQYF.